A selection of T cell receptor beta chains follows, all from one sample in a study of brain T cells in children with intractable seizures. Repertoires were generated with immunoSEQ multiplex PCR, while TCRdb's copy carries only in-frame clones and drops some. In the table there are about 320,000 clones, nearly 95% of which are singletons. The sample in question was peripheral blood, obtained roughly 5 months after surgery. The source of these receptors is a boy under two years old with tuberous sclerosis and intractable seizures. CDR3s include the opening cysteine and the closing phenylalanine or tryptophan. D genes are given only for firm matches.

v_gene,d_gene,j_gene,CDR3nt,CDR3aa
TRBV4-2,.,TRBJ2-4,TGTGCCAGCAGCCAAGGCAGTGCAGGCCTAGCCAAAAACATTCAGTACTTC,CASSQGSAGLAKNIQYF
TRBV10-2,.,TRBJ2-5,TGCGCCAGCAGTGATCCCTGGGGCAGGAGAGAAGAGACCCAGTACTTC,CASSDPWGRREETQYF
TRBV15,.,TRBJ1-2,TGTGCCACCAGCGGCTCCCCGGGGGCGAATCAGGGTGGCTACACCTTC,CATSGSPGANQGGYTF
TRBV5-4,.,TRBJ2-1,TGTGCCAGCAGCTTAGATTCAACAGGGACTCATGAGCAGTTCTTC,CASSLDSTGTHEQFF
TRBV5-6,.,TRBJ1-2,TGTGCCAGCAGCTGGGACCAAGCTAACTATGGCTACACCTTC,CASSWDQANYGYTF
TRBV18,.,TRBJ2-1,TGTGCCAGCTCACCAAACGGCTTAGACGGTGAGCAGTTCTTC,CASSPNGLDGEQFF
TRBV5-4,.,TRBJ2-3,TGTGCCAGCAGCTTGGGAGGGGCCTTGACAGATACGCAGTATTTT,CASSLGGALTDTQYF
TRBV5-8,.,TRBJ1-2,TGTGCCAGCAGCCAATGGGAAGGACATACCTATGGCTACACCTTC,CASSQWEGHTYGYTF
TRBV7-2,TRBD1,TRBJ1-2,TGTGCCAGCAGTCTTCAGGGGGCTGGGGACTATGGCTACACCTTC,CASSLQGAGDYGYTF
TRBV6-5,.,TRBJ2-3,TGTGCCAGCAGTTACAACCGCCCAGAGGCAGATACGCAGTATTTT,CASSYNRPEADTQYF
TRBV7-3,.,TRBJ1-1,TGTGCCAGCAGCTTATTCAGGGCAGGGAGGTTGGGTACTGAAGCTTTCTTT,CASSLFRAGRLGTEAFF
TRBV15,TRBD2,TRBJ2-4,TGTGCCACCAGCAGAACCCCCAGACTAGCGGGGGGGCCGGACATTCAGTACTTC,CATSRTPRLAGGPDIQYF
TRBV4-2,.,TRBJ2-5,TGTGCCAGCAGCCAAGCAAGAGAAGAGACCCAGTACTTC,CASSQAREETQYF